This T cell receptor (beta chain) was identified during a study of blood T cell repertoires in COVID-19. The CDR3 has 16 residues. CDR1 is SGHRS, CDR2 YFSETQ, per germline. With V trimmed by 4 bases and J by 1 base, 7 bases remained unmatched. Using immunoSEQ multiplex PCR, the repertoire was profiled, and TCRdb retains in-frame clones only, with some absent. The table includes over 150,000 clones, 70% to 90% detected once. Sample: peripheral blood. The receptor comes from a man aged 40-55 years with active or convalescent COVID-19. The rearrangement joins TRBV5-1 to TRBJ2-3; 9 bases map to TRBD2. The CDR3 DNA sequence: TGCGCCAGCAGCCCCGGGGTAGCGGGGGGCACAGATACGCAGTATTTT. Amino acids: CASSPGVAGGTDTQYF.